Each of the 21 T cell receptor beta chains below was sequenced from the same sample in a study of T-cell reconstitution after alpha-beta-depleted transplantation in children. The authors prepared the TCRbeta library with unique molecular identifiers. Each CDR3 protein gets one entry after TCRdb re-called the PCR reads with MiXCR. The repertoire holds around 420,000 distinct CDR3 sequences, with 15% to 20% as singletons. Source: PBMCs, mostly from graft donor cells, taken 360 days after TCRalphabeta/CD19-depleted stem cell transplant. Receptor source: a boy under three years old who had a stem cell transplant for Wiskott-Aldrich syndrome, so the T cells may come from the graft donor.

This rearrangement joins TRBV19 to TRBJ2-3; 10 nucleotides line up with TRBD1. Trimming at V came to 4 bases and at J to 2 bases, leaving 9 bases not matched to a gene. From germline, CDR1 is LNHDA and CDR2 SQIVND (reference sequence). The CDR3 is 17 amino acids. CDR3 in amino acids: CASSKGQGRTYTDTQYF. The CDR3 region has the DNA TGTGCCAGTAGTAAGGGACAGGGGAGGACCTACACAGATACGCAGTATTTT.

The chain links TRBV11-2 to TRBJ1-5; D remains ambiguous. The germline gives CDR1 SGHAT, CDR2 FQNNGV. The V gene lost 5 bases and the J gene lost 0 bases, with 5 bases spanning the gap. The CDR3 has 13 amino acids. CDR3 loop: CASSPTSNQPQHF. The CDR3 DNA follows: TGTGCCAGCAGCCCTACTAGCAATCAGCCCCAGCATTTT.

This clonotype turned up a few times. The rearrangement uses TRBV20-1 and TRBJ2-3, with TRBD1 matching over 7 bases. CDR3 size: 12 residues. The J segment lost 13 bases and the V segment lost 6 bases, leaving 13 bases of the junction unmatched. Looked up from germline, CDR1 is DFQATT and CDR2 is SNEGSKA (reference sequence). CDR3 coding DNA: TGCAGTGCCCACCTGCCGGACAGGTTAAAGTATTTT. Translated, it gives CSAHLPDRLKYF.

This chain connects TRBV10-1 to TRBJ1-3; D is ambiguous. Germline V CDR1 and CDR2: WNHNN, SYGVQD (reference sequence). V lost 0 bases to trimming and J lost 1 base, with 4 bases between them. This CDR3 is 14 amino acids long. The DNA of the CDR3 is TGCGCCAGCAGTGAGTCGGTATCTGGAAACACCATATATTTT. This codes for CASSESVSGNTIYF.

The chain recombines TRBV28 with TRBJ2-7, with 8 bases matching TRBD1. The CDR3 consists of 12 residues. Germline V gene sequence: CDR1 MDHEN, CDR2 SYDVKM. The V segment lost 10 bases and the J segment 3 bases; nucleotides outside the gene matches: 5. The CDR3 region has the DNA TGTGCCACCAGGACAGGGAACTACGAGCAGTACTTC. This codes for CATRTGNYEQYF.

The V call is TRBV5-4, the J call TRBJ2-3; D is unresolved. The germline V and J ends were trimmed by 0 bases and 4 bases, with 9 bases remaining between them. Per germline, CDR1 SGHNT and CDR2 YYREEE (reference sequence). The CDR3 sequence is 14 residues long. Here the CDR3 DNA reads TGTGCCAGCAGCTTGGGGCTCCACTCAGATACGCAGTATTTT. This encodes CASSLGLHSDTQYF.

This clonotype was seen only a few times. The chain recombines TRBV7-9 with TRBJ2-3; D possibly matches TRBD1 or TRBD2 (5 bases each). Trimming stripped 3 bases from V and 3 bases from J, with 13 bases between. CDR1 SEHNR and CDR2 FQNEAQ come from the germline V gene (reference sequence). The CDR3 is made up of 15 amino acids. CDR3 coding DNA: TGTGCCAGCAGCTTCGGTAGAGAGGGGACAGATACGCAGTATTTT. Residues: CASSFGREGTDTQYF.

This clonotype was counted only a few times. At one end, the junction sequence differs from germline, possibly due to a read error. The rearrangement uses TRBV6-1 and TRBJ2-7; 7 bases are shared with TRBD2. Germline loops: CDR1 MNHNS, CDR2 SASEGT. CDR3 size: 14 residues. The CDR3 region is CASSAMTSSHEQYF. The CDR3 nucleotides are TGTGCCAGCAGTGCTATGACTAGCTCCCACGAGCAGTACTTC.

The sample holds many counts of this clonotype. The chain combines TRBV3-1 with TRBJ2-5; D gene uncertain. Germline loops: CDR1 LGHDT, CDR2 YNNKEL (reference sequence). This CDR3 is 12 amino acids long. Trimming pared 0 bases from V and 5 bases from J, leaving 4 bases between. The CDR3 protein is CASSQDSETQYF. The CDR3 DNA follows: TGTGCCAGCAGCCAAGATTCGGAGACCCAGTACTTC.

CDR3 sequence (DNA): TGTGCCAGCATCCTGGACCGTAGGACTGAAGCTTTCTTT. Its translation: CASILDRRTEAFF. The rearrangement links TRBV6-6 to TRBJ1-1; D gene unclear. Germline assignment: CDR1 MNHNY and CDR2 SVGAGI (reference sequence). Trimming left V 7 bases short and J 5 bases short, with 14 bases between. This CDR3 is built from 13 residues.

This rearrangement joins TRBV18 to TRBJ2-4, with D perhaps TRBD2 (6 bases). Between the trimmed V and J ends, which lost 3 bases and 8 bases, there was a span of 11 bases. CDR1 and CDR2 from the germline V gene are KGHSH and LQKENI. CDR3 length: 13 amino acids. The CDR3 region has the DNA TGTGCCAGCTCACCTTGGGGGGACGACATTCAGTACTTC. Amino acid sequence: CASSPWGDDIQYF.

This clonotype showed up just a few times. The chain is built from TRBV6-1 and TRBJ1-5; tentative D call: TRBD1 (5 bases). This CDR3 comprises 16 residues. CDR1 is MNHNS, CDR2 SASEGT, per germline. Trimming left V 5 bases short and J 5 bases short, with 19 bases between. CDR3 nucleotides: TGTGCCAGCAGTCGCCGACAGTCAAGGGACGATCAGCCCCAGCATTTT. This sequence encodes CASSRRQSRDDQPQHF.

This clonotype was seen more than once but under ten times. The V and J genes are TRBV12-3 or TRBV12-4 and TRBJ2-7, with D possibly matching TRBD1 (6 bases). The V gene lost 6 bases and the J gene lost 4 bases, with 13 bases spanning the gap. The CDR3 loop spans 13 amino acids. CDR3 loop: CASSRGQRYEQYF. DNA of the CDR3: TGTGCCAGCAGCCGTGGACAGCGATACGAGCAGTACTTC.

The table lists this clonotype with a few counts. This rearrangement joins TRBV2 to TRBJ2-2, with TRBD1 matching 8 bases. V gave up 1 base and J gave up 6 bases; unmatched junction bases: 10. The CDR3 has 17 residues. Germline V gene lookup returns CDR1 SNHLY and CDR2 FYNNEI. In DNA, the CDR3 is TGTGCCAGCAGTGAAGATCCCGGACAGGGTGGGTCCGGGGAGCTGTTTTTT. Encoded protein: CASSEDPGQGGSGELFF.

In its sample, this clonotype was seen a few times. The V call is TRBV7-2, the J call TRBJ2-1; no clear D. Germline V lookup: CDR1 SGHTA, CDR2 FQGNSA. There are 17 residues in the CDR3. Trimming pared 2 bases from V and 11 bases from J, leaving 25 bases between. In DNA, the CDR3 is TGTGCCAGCAGCTTATTGTTCGGGCCACTTCAAGCCTGGAAGCAGTTCTTC. Protein: CASSLLFGPLQAWKQFF.

CDR3 sequence: CASSFLSGTDTQYF. For the CDR3, the DNA is TGTGCCAGCAGCTTTTTAAGCGGCACAGATACGCAGTATTTT. The chain combines TRBV7-2 with TRBJ2-3; no clear D. With 3 bases removed from V and 1 base from J, the gap between germline ends came to 8 bases. The germline V gene has CDR1 SGHTA and CDR2 FQGNSA. CDR3 size: 14 residues.

This clonotype came up a few times. J is TRBJ2-7 and V is TRBV5-1; D is ambiguous. V shed 0 bases and J shed 9 bases, with 19 bases lying between them. This CDR3 spans 15 amino acids. The V gene's germline CDR1 is SGHRS and CDR2 YFSETQ. CDR3 sequence: CASSLAPGTETPQYF. The CDR3 DNA is TGCGCCAGCAGCTTGGCCCCGGGTACCGAGACGCCGCAGTACTTC.

This clonotype was counted between two and nine times. The V gene is TRBV12-3 or TRBV12-4, the J gene TRBJ2-2, with a weak D call TRBD2 (5 bases). With 6 bases removed from V and 3 bases from J, the gap between germline ends came to 20 bases. This CDR3 has 17 amino acids. This CDR3 is CASSLPYRWGDTGELFF. The DNA of the CDR3 is TGTGCCAGCAGCCTACCTTATCGCTGGGGAGACACCGGGGAGCTGTTTTTT.

This clonotype was observed a single time. The V gene is TRBV5-1, the J gene TRBJ2-3; D may be TRBD1 (6 bases). Trimming took 3 bases from V and 2 from J, leaving 13 bases between them. Per germline, CDR1 SGHRS and CDR2 YFSETQ. The CDR3 has 15 amino acids. The CDR3 nucleotides are TGCGCCAGCAGCTGGGACACCATAACCACAGATACGCAGTATTTT. Its translation is CASSWDTITTDTQYF.

A few counts support this clonotype. This chain uses TRBV5-1 with TRBJ2-1, with 8 bases matching TRBD2. V shed 4 bases, J shed 1 base, and the junction held 7 bases outside the gene matches. There are 16 residues in the CDR3. Germline CDR1 is SGHRS and CDR2 is YFSETQ. The CDR3 here is CASSIFSGTSYNEQFF. CDR3 DNA sequence: TGCGCCAGCAGCATATTTAGCGGGACGTCCTACAATGAGCAGTTCTTC.

This clonotype has only a few counts. The V and J genes are TRBV6-5 and TRBJ2-4; D might be TRBD2 (6 bases). Germline V lookup: CDR1 MNHEY, CDR2 SVGAGI. This CDR3 region has 14 residues. The V gene lost 6 bases and the J gene lost 11 bases, with 20 bases spanning the gap. The CDR3, as DNA: TGTGCCAGCAGCTACGTCGGGGCGGAGGGAGTTCAGTACTTC. Translation: CASSYVGAEGVQYF.